The 27 T cell receptor beta chains reported below all come from one sample, sequenced in a study of blood T cell repertoires in COVID-19. The protocol was immunoSEQ multiplex PCR, while the TCRdb copy is restricted to in-frame clones and leaves out a portion. The data contain roughly 130,000 clones, less than 90% of them singletons. The sequenced sample was peripheral blood. These receptors came from a human donor with COVID-19, enrolled during active disease. The donor label of this sample is uncertain.

This clone was counted a few times. The gene calls are TRBV2 and TRBJ1-4; D not resolved. Germline V CDR1 and CDR2: SNHLY, FYNNEI. The CDR3 is 12 amino acids. V was clipped by 4 bases and J by 5 bases, with 5 bases between them. In DNA form, the CDR3 reads TGTGCCAGCAGTGGTGTAAATGAAAAACTGTTTTTT. As protein: CASSGVNEKLFF.

This clone appeared a few times. The gene calls are TRBV6-5 and TRBJ2-7; tentative D call: TRBD1 (6 bases). CDR3 size: 15 residues. The germline V and J ends were trimmed by 5 bases and 5 bases, with 19 bases remaining between them. CDR1 and CDR2 (germline): MNHEY, SVGAGI. CDR3 DNA: TGTGCCAGCAGTCGCCAGGGGTGGGGGAAAGACGAGCAGTACTTC. It codes for CASSRQGWGKDEQYF.

The chain recombines TRBV5-8 with TRBJ2-2; 8 bases match TRBD1. Trimming at V came to 2 bases and at J to 8 bases, leaving 11 bases not matched to a gene. Germline CDR1 reads SGHTS; CDR2 reads YDEGEE. This CDR3 has 16 amino acids. The CDR3 sequence: CASSLSRQGRRGELFF. The CDR3 nucleotides are TGTGCCAGCAGCTTAAGCAGACAGGGGCGTAGAGGGGAGCTGTTTTTT.

At least ten counts were recorded for this clone. The chain links TRBV7-8 to TRBJ1-5, with no clear D. Germline loops: CDR1 SGHVS, CDR2 FQNEAQ. V was cut by 1 base and J by 6 bases, with 10 bases left in between. This CDR3 is built from 14 residues. The CDR3 region is CASSLVQQGQPQHF. CDR3 nucleotides: TGTGCCAGCAGCTTAGTACAGCAAGGTCAGCCCCAGCATTTT.

This clone is a singleton in its sample. V and J are TRBV6-6 and TRBJ1-2, with 10 bases fitting TRBD1. The CDR3 covers 13 residues. The V segment lost 5 bases and the J segment 8 bases; nucleotides outside the gene matches: 5. Germline V CDR1 and CDR2: MNHNY, SVGAGI (reference sequence). CDR3 DNA: TGTGCCAGCAGTACTGGGACAGGGGTCGGCTACACCTTC. This encodes CASSTGTGVGYTF.

The chain uses TRBV10-1 and TRBJ2-2; possible D gene TRBD1, 6 bases. V dropped 6 bases and J dropped 6 bases, with 11 bases sitting between them. The CDR3 is 13 amino acids. Germline CDR1 WNHNN, CDR2 SYGVQD (reference sequence). The CDR3 DNA is TGCGCCAGCAGAGCCACAGGGTCCGGGGAGCTGTTTTTT. Its protein is CASRATGSGELFF.

A few counts support this clone. The chain employs TRBV6-5 and TRBJ1-1; 10 nucleotides match TRBD1. Germline V gene lookup returns CDR1 MNHEY and CDR2 SVGAGI. There are 16 residues in the CDR3. V shed 0 bases and J 10 bases; nucleotides not matched to a gene: 11. CDR3 DNA: TGTGCCAGCAGTTACTCGATGGGGACAGGGGAGATCGGAGCTTTCTTT. It yields the protein CASSYSMGTGEIGAFF.

The chain is built from TRBV15 and TRBJ2-5, with 7 positions matching TRBD2. The CDR3 sequence is 16 residues long. V was clipped by 0 bases and J by 1 base; unmatched bases: 5. Germline assignment: CDR1 LNHNV and CDR2 YYDKDF (reference sequence). The CDR3 nucleotides read TGTGCCACCAGCAGAGATGCGGGGGACTTCCAAGAGACCCAGTACTTC. Amino acids: CATSRDAGDFQETQYF.

The gene calls are TRBV5-1 and TRBJ1-4, with D maybe TRBD1 (5 bases). The CDR3 consists of 14 residues. V lost 1 base to trimming and J lost 7 bases, with 11 bases between them. CDR1 is SGHRS, CDR2 YFSETQ, per germline. The CDR3 DNA reads TGCGCCAGCAGCTTGTGGCAGGGTGGTGAAAAACTGTTTTTT. This codes for CASSLWQGGEKLFF.

V is TRBV25-1 and J is TRBJ1-3; 9 bases align to TRBD1. Germline assignment: CDR1 MGHDK and CDR2 SYGVNS. V lost 5 bases, J lost 4 bases, and 6 bases stayed unmatched. The CDR3 contains 15 residues. CDR3 amino acids: CASSRTGDDGNTIYF. The CDR3 nucleotides read TGTGCCAGCAGTCGGACAGGGGACGACGGAAACACCATATATTTT.

The V call is TRBV9, the J call TRBJ2-7; D remains ambiguous. The CDR3 consists of 15 residues. Looked up from germline, CDR1 is SGDLS and CDR2 is YYNGEE. V dropped 0 bases and J dropped 2 bases, with 12 bases sitting between them. Here the CDR3 reads CASSVAPTPTYEQYF. The DNA of the CDR3 is TGTGCCAGCAGCGTAGCCCCGACTCCCACCTACGAGCAGTACTTC.

This clone showed up just once. The chain couples TRBV24-1 to TRBJ2-1; 11 positions match TRBD1. Germline CDR1 KGHDR, CDR2 SFDVKD. The CDR3 extends over 16 amino acids. V was pared by 4 bases and J by 6 bases, with 7 bases of the junction left unmatched. The CDR3 loop reads CATSDAGTGGGNEQFF. DNA for the CDR3: TGTGCCACCAGTGACGCCGGGACAGGGGGGGGCAATGAGCAGTTCTTC.

The rearrangement uses TRBV7-3 and TRBJ2-2; 7 nucleotides line up with TRBD1. Unmatched junction bases numbered 4, after V lost 8 bases and J lost 4 bases. The germline V gene encodes CDR1 SGHTA and CDR2 FQGTGA. The CDR3 runs to 13 residues. The CDR3 protein is CASEGQLTGELFF. The CDR3 region has the DNA TGTGCCAGCGAGGGACAGCTCACCGGGGAGCTGTTTTTT.

This sequence joins TRBV18 and TRBJ2-7, with D tentatively TRBD2 (6 bases). CDR1 and CDR2 from the germline V gene are KGHSH and LQKENI. This CDR3 is built from 12 residues. Trimming stripped 2 bases from V and 6 bases from J, with 8 bases between. The chain's CDR3 is CASSPGTAEQYF. Here the CDR3 DNA reads TGTGCCAGCTCACCAGGGACTGCCGAGCAGTACTTC.

The chain joins TRBV5-6 to TRBJ1-5; 7 nucleotides line up with TRBD1. V trimming: 4 bases; J trimming: 7 bases; junction bases outside the gene matches: 8. Germline values: CDR1 SGHDT, CDR2 YYEEEE. CDR3 length: 14 residues. The CDR3 here is CASSPRQGGQPQHF. The DNA for the CDR3 is TGTGCCAGCAGCCCCAGACAGGGAGGACAGCCCCAGCATTTT.

The chain has TRBV5-4 and TRBJ2-1; D call uncertain. V shed 0 bases and J shed 5 bases, with 9 bases lying between them. The CDR3 spans 14 residues. Germline loops: CDR1 SGHNT, CDR2 YYREEE (reference sequence). CDR3 coding DNA: TGTGCCAGCAGCTTGGTGGCTAGAGACAATGAGCAGTTCTTC. Its protein is CASSLVARDNEQFF.

The V and J genes are TRBV30 and TRBJ2-7; unclear D gene. The length of the CDR3 is 14 residues. The germline CDR1 and CDR2 sequences are GTSNPN and SVGIG (reference sequence). Trimming left V 0 bases short and J 2 bases short, with 11 bases between. CDR3 sequence: CAWSVNHGAYEQYF. The CDR3, as DNA: TGTGCCTGGAGTGTAAATCACGGAGCCTACGAGCAGTACTTC. Variable domain in full (rest from reference TRBV30 and TRBJ2-7): SQTIHQWPATLVQPVGSPLSLECTVEGTSNPNLYWYRQAAGRGLQLLFYSVGIGQISSEVPQNLSASRPQDRQFILSSKKLLLSDSGFYLCAWSVNHGAYEQYFGPGTRLTVT.

The gene calls are TRBV6-2 or TRBV6-3 and TRBJ2-1; D might be TRBD2 (6 bases). This CDR3 contains 14 residues. Trimming took 2 bases from V and 9 from J, leaving 14 bases between them. Germline-derived CDR1 and CDR2 are MNHEY and SVGEGT. The CDR3, as DNA: TGTGCCAGCAGTTACAGGTGGGGGGTCAGTGAGCAGTTCTTC. It encodes CASSYRWGVSEQFF.

This clone was picked up one time. V is TRBV18 and J is TRBJ1-2; a possible D gene is TRBD1 (6 bases). Trimming took off 6 bases at V and 8 bases at J, with 19 bases between the two ends. The length of the CDR3 is 14 residues. Germline assignment: CDR1 KGHSH and CDR2 LQKENI. The CDR3 bases are TGTGCCAGCTCGCCCGGTCAAAACAGGGACGGCTACACCTTC. As protein: CASSPGQNRDGYTF.

This clone came up once. The V and J genes are TRBV2 and TRBJ1-5, with TRBD1 identical over 9 bases. V dropped 4 bases and J dropped 0; count of bases not matched to a gene: 4. Germline V gene lookup returns CDR1 SNHLY and CDR2 FYNNEI. The CDR3 extends over 16 amino acids. The CDR3 region is CASSGTGVYSNQPQHF. The DNA for the CDR3 is TGTGCCAGCAGTGGGACAGGGGTCTATAGCAATCAGCCCCAGCATTTT.

The chain combines TRBV7-2 with TRBJ2-3; D possibly corresponds to TRBD2 (7 bases). V was trimmed by 3 bases and J by 5 bases, leaving 18 bases between them. The CDR3 totals 16 residues. Per germline, CDR1 SGHTA and CDR2 FQGNSA. The CDR3 is CASSLSGGAVGDTQYF. The CDR3 region has the DNA TGTGCCAGCAGCTTGAGTGGGGGGGCCGTCGGAGATACGCAGTATTTT. The whole variable domain, filled in from reference TRBV7-2 and TRBJ2-3, reads GAGVSQSPSNKVTEKGKDVELRCDPISGHTALYWYRQSLGQGLEFLIYFQGNSAPDKSGLPSDRFSAERTGGSVSTLTIQRTQQEDSAVYLCASSLSGGAVGDTQYFGPGTRLTVL.

The chain uses TRBV10-2 and TRBJ2-7, with 8 bases matching TRBD1. Losses at the gene ends were 3 bases for V and 9 bases for J; bases not matched to a gene: 10. The germline CDR1 and CDR2 sequences are WSHSY and SAAADI. CDR3 size: 14 residues. The CDR3 DNA sequence: TGCGCCAGCAGTGACGGCAGGGGGCCCACCGTGCAGTACTTC. Amino acids: CASSDGRGPTVQYF.

The chain links TRBV28 to TRBJ1-5; D is possibly TRBD1 (5 bases). The V gene lost 0 bases and the J gene lost 7 bases, with 10 bases spanning the gap. The germline CDR1 and CDR2 sequences are MDHEN and SYDVKM. The CDR3 loop spans 14 amino acids. CDR3 sequence (DNA): TGTGCCAGCAGTTTATGGCAGGGTAACCAGCCCCAGCATTTT. It encodes CASSLWQGNQPQHF.

The rearrangement links TRBV6-6 to TRBJ1-6; 7 bases fit TRBD1. Germline V gene data show CDR1 as MNHNY and CDR2 as SVGAGI (reference sequence). CDR3 length: 14 residues. With V trimmed by 6 bases and J by 7 bases, 6 bases remained unmatched. CDR3 sequence reads: CASRNRDSNSPLHF. In nucleotides, the CDR3 is TGTGCCAGCAGAAACCGGGACAGCAATTCACCCCTCCACTTT.

The rearrangement links TRBV9 to TRBJ2-7, with 8 bases identical to TRBD2. CDR1 SGDLS and CDR2 YYNGEE come from the germline V gene. J was trimmed by 3 bases and V by 0 bases; bases with no gene match: 2. This CDR3 has 14 residues. CDR3 in amino acids: CASSVAGTSYEQYF. CDR3 in DNA: TGTGCCAGCAGCGTAGCCGGGACTAGCTACGAGCAGTACTTC.

The V and J genes are TRBV4-1 and TRBJ1-2; D is ambiguous. This CDR3 is 14 amino acids long. Trimming shortened V by 0 bases and J by 2 bases, and 7 bases separated the two germline ends. The V gene's germline CDR1 is MGHRA and CDR2 YSYEKL. Here the CDR3 reads CASSQDSRNYGYTF. In nucleotides, the CDR3 is TGCGCCAGCAGCCAAGATTCCAGGAACTATGGCTACACCTTC.

This clone was found a few times. CDR3 amino acids: CASSIDPYSGNTIYF. The CDR3 region has the DNA TGTGCCAGTAGTATAGACCCTTACTCTGGAAACACCATATATTTT. The chain couples TRBV19 to TRBJ1-3; D is undetermined. This CDR3 has 15 residues. Germline loops: CDR1 LNHDA, CDR2 SQIVND (reference sequence). V was cut by 0 bases and J by 0 bases, with 6 bases left in between.